The sequence of this T cell receptor (beta chain) was determined in a study of T cell responses to AZD1222 COVID-19 vaccine. Deletions cut 3 bases from V and 5 bases from J, with 16 bases between. There are 15 residues in the CDR3. Germline CDR1 is LNHDA and CDR2 is SQIVND (reference sequence). This table comes from immunoSEQ multiplex PCR, and its TCRdb copy is limited to in-frame clones, with some not included. The sample has some 150,000 clones; about 90% are singletons. Whole-study results and caveats: Spike regions recognized by vaccine-associated CD4 TCRs spanned the protein, led by 160-218 and 743-854.

Turning to this clone: Antigen specificity is unknown.

The rearrangement links TRBV19 to TRBJ1-1; D perhaps matches TRBD1 (6 bases). The sequence was obtained from an adult in good health. Sample: peripheral blood, taken on day 0 of MenACWY control vaccination. The CDR3, as DNA: TGTGCCAGTAGTATTAGCCCAGGGGCTGGTACTGAAGCTTTCTTT. It specifies CASSISPGAGTEAFF.